This T cell receptor beta chain was recovered during a study of HIV-infected patients and healthy controls. The repertoire came from unfractionated whole blood and reflected all unsorted peripheral T cells. The CDR3 is made up of 15 amino acids. Per germline, CDR1 LGHDT and CDR2 YNNKEL (reference sequence). As regards this clonotype: A read error may be the cause here, since a much bigger clone is one base away.

cDNA was made from 500 ng RNA using alpha and beta constant primers. Separate chain-specific third strand synthesis with multiplexing indices produced the alpha and beta libraries. Second strand synthesis was primed from the SP2 site. TCRdb independently ran MiXCR on the 5' RACE reads; one entry per CDR3 protein. Counted here are 5,500 to 7,500 distinct CDR3 sequences, approximately 22% occurring once; the ten biggest clones make up 24%. This chain links TRBV3-1 with TRBJ2-7, with D perhaps TRBD1 or TRBD2 (6 bases each). This clonotype was sampled from an adult with HIV infection. The sequences come from blood, collected before antiretroviral therapy. This CDR3 is CASSNPRGVTYEKYF. CDR3 nucleotide sequence: TGTGCCAGCAGCAACCCGAGGGGGGTAACCTACGAGAAGTACTTC.